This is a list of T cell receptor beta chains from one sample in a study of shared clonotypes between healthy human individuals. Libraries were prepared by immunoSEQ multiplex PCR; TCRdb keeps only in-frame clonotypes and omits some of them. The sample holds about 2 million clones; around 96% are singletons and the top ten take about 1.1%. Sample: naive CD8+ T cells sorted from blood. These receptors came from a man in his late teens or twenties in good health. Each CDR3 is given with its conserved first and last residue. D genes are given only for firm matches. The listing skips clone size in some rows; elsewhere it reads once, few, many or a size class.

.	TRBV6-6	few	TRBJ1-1	CASRPINTEAFF	TGTGCCAGCAGACCTATTAACACTGAAGCTTTCTTT
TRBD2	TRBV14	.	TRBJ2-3	CASSPKSLAGLTTDTQYF	TGTGCCAGCAGCCCGAAATCACTAGCGGGCCTAACCACAGATACGCAGTATTTT
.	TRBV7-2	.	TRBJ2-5	CASSLLRPDGETQYF	TGTGCCAGCAGCCTTCTGAGGCCGGACGGGGAGACCCAGTACTTC
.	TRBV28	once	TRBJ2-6	CASSSRWLGANVLTF	TGTGCCAGCAGTTCGAGATGGCTGGGTGCCAACGTCCTGACTTTC
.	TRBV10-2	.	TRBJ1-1	CASSDDIEGTEAFF	TGCGCCAGCAGCGACGACATCGAAGGCACTGAAGCTTTCTTT
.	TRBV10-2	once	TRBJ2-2	CASSAVLNTGELFF	TGCGCCAGCAGTGCCGTTCTGAACACCGGGGAGCTGTTTTTT
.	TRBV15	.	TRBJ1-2	CATSRPRGQLYGYTF	TGTGCCACCAGCCGTCCCCGAGGACAGCTTTATGGCTACACCTTC
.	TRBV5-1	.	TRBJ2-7	CASSPELASRGSSYEQYF	TGCGCCAGCAGCCCGGAGCTGGCTAGCCGGGGGAGCTCCTACGAGCAGTACTTC
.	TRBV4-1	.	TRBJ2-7	CASSQDPGAVGEQYF	TGCGCCAGCAGCCAAGATCCGGGGGCGGTAGGCGAGCAGTACTTC
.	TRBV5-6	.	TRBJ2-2	CASSLGLAHGFGELFF	TGTGCCAGCAGCTTGGGCCTAGCGCACGGTTTCGGGGAGCTGTTTTTT
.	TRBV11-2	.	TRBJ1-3	CASTPRTVLSGNTIYF	TGTGCCAGCACCCCGAGGACAGTCCTCTCTGGAAACACCATATATTTT
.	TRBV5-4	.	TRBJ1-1	CAGYTGSNTEAFF	TGTGCCGGTTATACAGGGAGTAACACTGAAGCTTTCTTT
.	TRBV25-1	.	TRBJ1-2	CASSASANYGYTF	TGTGCCAGCAGTGCTTCGGCTAACTATGGCTACACCTTC
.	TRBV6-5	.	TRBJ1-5	CASSSGGRSNQPQHF	TGTGCCAGCAGTTCGGGGGGAAGGAGCAATCAGCCCCAGCATTTT
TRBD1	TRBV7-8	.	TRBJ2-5	CASSPRDSQETQYF	TGTGCCAGCAGCCCCCGGGACAGCCAAGAGACCCAGTACTTC
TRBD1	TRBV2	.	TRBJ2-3	CASSTGVTDTQYF	TGTGCCAGCAGTACAGGGGTCACAGATACGCAGTATTTT
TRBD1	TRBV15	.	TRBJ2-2	CATSSPGQGASGELFF	TGTGCCACCAGCAGTCCGGGACAGGGGGCTTCCGGGGAGCTGTTTTTT
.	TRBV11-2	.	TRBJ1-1	CASITRGGTEAFF	TGTGCCAGCATCACCCGGGGGGGCACTGAAGCTTTCTTT
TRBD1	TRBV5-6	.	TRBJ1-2	CASSLGQGTYGYTF	TGTGCCAGCAGCTTGGGACAGGGGACCTATGGCTACACCTTC
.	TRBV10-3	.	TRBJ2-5	CAIKGTPSNPRKTQYF	TGTGCCATCAAGGGGACTCCAAGTAACCCCAGAAAGACCCAGTACTTC
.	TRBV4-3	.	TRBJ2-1	CASSPSVGPVSSYNEQFF	TGCGCCAGCAGCCCCAGCGTTGGGCCGGTAAGCTCCTACAATGAGCAGTTCTTC
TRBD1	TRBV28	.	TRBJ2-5	CASSTPRTGLETQYF	TGTGCCAGCAGCACTCCCAGGACAGGGCTGGAGACCCAGTACTTC
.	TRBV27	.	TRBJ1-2	CASSPRGTSGYGYTF	TGTGCCAGCAGTCCCCGGGGGACTTCAGGCTATGGCTACACCTTC
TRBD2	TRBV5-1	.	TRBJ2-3	CASSPRGLAGDTDTQYF	TGCGCCAGCAGCCCCCGAGGGCTAGCGGGGGACACAGATACGCAGTATTTT
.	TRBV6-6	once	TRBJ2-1	CASTPDRTNEQFF	TGTGCCAGCACCCCTGACCGGACCAATGAGCAGTTCTTC
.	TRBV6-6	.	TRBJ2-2	CASSYGRMNTGELFF	TGTGCCAGCAGTTACGGCAGAATGAACACCGGGGAGCTGTTTTTT
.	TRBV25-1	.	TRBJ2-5	CASSEWVEETQYF	TGTGCCAGCAGTGAATGGGTGGAAGAGACCCAGTACTTC
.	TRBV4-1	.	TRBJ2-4	CASSHTHVAKNIQYF	TGCGCCAGCAGCCATACACACGTAGCCAAAAACATTCAGTACTTC
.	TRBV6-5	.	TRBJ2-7	CASSYSVGQASYEQYF	TGTGCCAGCAGTTACTCGGTGGGCCAGGCCTCCTACGAGCAGTACTTC